This T cell receptor (beta chain) derives from a study of graft-versus-host responses after intestinal transplantation. For the study at large: All recipients were transplanted with multivisceral, liver-intestinal, or isolated intestinal grafts.

V lost 8 bases and J lost 7; bases outside the gene matches: 8. This CDR3 is 14 amino acids long. The germline V gene encodes CDR1 MRHNA and CDR2 SNTAGT. Remarks on this clone: Its target is unknown.

Study results and caveats: Those patients showing graft-donor T cell macrochimerism displayed high graft-versus-host to host-versus-graft clonal ratios in allografts. Detected in recipient marrow were GvH clones, some of which were first observed in ileum or blood.

Clones were read by immunoSEQ multiplex PCR, and TCRdb kept only the in-frame ones, dropping some. The sample records around 64,000 clones, approximately 94% being singletons. The rearrangement uses TRBV6-4 and TRBJ1-4; 9 nucleotides align to TRBD1. The source was unstimulated CD4+ T cells sorted from spleen or lymph node cells, collected before transplant. The sequence came from a human donor who was the organ donor for an intestinal transplant. The CDR3 DNA sequence: TGTGCCAGCTGCAGCGGGACAGGGCCTGAAAAACTGTTTTTT. Its protein is CASCSGTGPEKLFF.